The sequence of this T cell receptor beta chain was determined in a study of T cells expressing NK-cell markers. Study-wide results and caveats: It remained uncertain whether the expanded NKG2C+ T cell clones were specific for HCMV antigens. NKG2C+ dominant clonotype frequencies in roughly six donors were roughly 1.0-7.5% of CD8+ T cells.

TCRdb re-analyzed the 5' RACE reads; it lists each CDR3 protein once, without DNA. This sample's table reports approximately 550,000 distinct CDR3 sequences. Concerning this clonotype itself: The target antigen is unknown.

The receptor's source is a man between 18 and 29 years old in good health. The sample was blood T cells: a sorted CD56 or NKG2C T cell subset, CD4+ or CD8+ T cells, or bulk PBMC T cells (not recorded which).

CDR3 sequence reads: CSVEIRGARGYEQYF. The rearrangement joins TRBV29-1 to TRBJ2-7; TCRdb returns TRBD1, unconfirmable since there is no DNA. This CDR3 region has 15 residues. The germline gives CDR1 SQVTM, CDR2 ANQGSEA.